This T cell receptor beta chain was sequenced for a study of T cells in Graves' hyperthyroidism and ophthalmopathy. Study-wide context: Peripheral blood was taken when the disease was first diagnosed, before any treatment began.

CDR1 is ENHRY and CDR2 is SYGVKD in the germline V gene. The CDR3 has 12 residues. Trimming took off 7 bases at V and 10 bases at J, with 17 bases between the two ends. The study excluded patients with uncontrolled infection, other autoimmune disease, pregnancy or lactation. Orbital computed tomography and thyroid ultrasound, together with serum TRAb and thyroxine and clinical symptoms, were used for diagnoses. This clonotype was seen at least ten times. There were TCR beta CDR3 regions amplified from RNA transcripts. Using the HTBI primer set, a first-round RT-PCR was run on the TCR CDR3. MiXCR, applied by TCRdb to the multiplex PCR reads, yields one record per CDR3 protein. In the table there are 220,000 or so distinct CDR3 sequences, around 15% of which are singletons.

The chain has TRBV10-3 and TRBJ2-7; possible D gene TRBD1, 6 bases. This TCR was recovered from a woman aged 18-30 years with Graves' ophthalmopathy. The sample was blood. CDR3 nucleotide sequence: TGTGCCATCAAGGCAGGGGCGCAGGAACAGTACTTC. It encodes CAIKAGAQEQYF.